The TCR beta chain described here comes from a study of blood T cell repertoires in COVID-19. Measured with immunoSEQ multiplex PCR; TCRdb has only the in-frame clones, and not every one. The sample includes 150,000 to 200,000 clones, around 90% of them seen just once. With V trimmed by 4 bases and J by 6 bases, 2 bases remained unmatched. The CDR3 covers 12 residues. Per the germline V gene, CDR1 is PRHDT and CDR2 is FYEKMQ (reference sequence). The chain uses TRBV13 and TRBJ2-7; TRBD2 agrees at 8 bases. Specimen: PBMCs or T cells enriched from blood (not recorded which). This receptor was taken from a woman aged 30 to 39 who had recovered from COVID-19. In nucleotides, the CDR3 is TGTGCCAGCAGCTCGCGGGAGGTCGAGCAGTACTTC. Protein sequence: CASSSREVEQYF.